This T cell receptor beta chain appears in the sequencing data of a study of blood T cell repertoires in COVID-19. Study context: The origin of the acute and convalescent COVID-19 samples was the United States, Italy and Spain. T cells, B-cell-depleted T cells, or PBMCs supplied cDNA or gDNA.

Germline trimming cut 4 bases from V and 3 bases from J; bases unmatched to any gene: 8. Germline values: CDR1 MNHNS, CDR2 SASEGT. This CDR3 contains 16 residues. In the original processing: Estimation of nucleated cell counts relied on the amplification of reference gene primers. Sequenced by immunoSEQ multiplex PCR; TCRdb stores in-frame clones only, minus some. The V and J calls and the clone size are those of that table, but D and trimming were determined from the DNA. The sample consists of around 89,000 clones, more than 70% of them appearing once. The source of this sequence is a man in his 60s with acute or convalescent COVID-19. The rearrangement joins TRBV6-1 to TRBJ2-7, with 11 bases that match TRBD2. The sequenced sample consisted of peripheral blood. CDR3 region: CASSVTSGGLIYEQYF. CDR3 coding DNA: TGTGCCAGCAGTGTAACTAGCGGGGGCTTAATCTACGAGCAGTACTTC.